A selection of T cell receptor beta chains follows, all from one sample in a study of T cells after yellow fever vaccination. TCRdb passed the 5' RACE reads through MiXCR, listing each CDR3 protein once. The sample lists 500,000 to 650,000 distinct CDR3 sequences; roughly 17% were seen once. Source: PBMCs, taken about 5 days after the first yellow fever vaccination. These receptors were collected from a man younger than 35 who received the YFV17D yellow fever vaccine. CDR3s include the opening cysteine and the closing phenylalanine or tryptophan. A D gene is named only where the DNA matches it firmly. The listing skips clone size in some rows; elsewhere it reads once, few, many or a size class.

len	d_gene	abundance	v_gene	j_gene	CDR3aa	CDR3nt
18	NA	NA	TRBV14	TRBJ1-3	CASSQGLKGFSYGNTIYF	TGTGCCAGCAGCCAAGGTTTGAAAGGCTTCTCTTACGGAAACACCATATATTTT
14	NA	few	TRBV12-3/TRBV12-4	TRBJ1-2	CASAPGRLNYGYTF	TGTGCCAGCGCTCCGGGACGTCTGAACTATGGCTACACCTTC
12	NA	few	TRBV27	TRBJ1-2	CASGRNNRDYTF	TGTGCCAGCGGGCGAAACAACCGAGACTACACCTTC
12	NA	many	TRBV12-3/TRBV12-4	TRBJ2-3	CASRDLTDTQYF	TGTGCCAGCAGGGACCTCACAGATACGCAGTATTTT
15	NA	NA	TRBV2	TRBJ1-1	CASSVSDYMNTEAFF	TGTGCCAGCAGTGTTTCTGATTATATGAACACTGAAGCTTTCTTT
18	NA	NA	TRBV12-3/TRBV12-4	TRBJ2-2	CASSGLTRTGKITGELFF	TGTGCCAGCAGTGGACTAACTCGGACCGGAAAGATAACCGGGGAGCTGTTTTTT
13	NA	NA	TRBV30	TRBJ1-5	CAWSVRGGQPQHF	TGTGCCTGGAGTGTACGGGGGGGACAGCCCCAGCATTTT
14	TRBD2	NA	TRBV5-1	TRBJ2-1	CASGAGGSYNEQFF	TGCGCCAGCGGAGCGGGGGGCTCCTACAATGAGCAGTTCTTC
16	NA	NA	TRBV5-1	TRBJ1-2	CASSLSSVVPLYGYTF	TGCGCCAGCAGCTTGAGTTCGGTCGTCCCTTTGTATGGCTACACCTTC
14	NA	few	TRBV20-1	TRBJ2-1	CSARTGLENNEQFF	TGCAGTGCCCGCACAGGGTTAGAAAACAATGAGCAGTTCTTC
11	NA	few	TRBV30	TRBJ1-2	CAWSGGAGYTF	TGTGCCTGGAGTGGGGGGGCTGGCTACACCTTC
14	NA	NA	TRBV7-9	TRBJ1-4	CASSSTRGWEKLFF	TGTGCCAGCAGCTCTACCCGCGGTTGGGAAAAACTGTTTTTT
13	NA	NA	TRBV6-4	TRBJ2-5	CASSDRLEETQYF	TGTGCCAGCAGTGACAGGTTGGAAGAGACCCAGTACTTC
15	NA	few	TRBV5-5	TRBJ1-5	CASSLWLYSNQPQHF	TGTGCCAGCAGCTTGTGGCTCTATAGCAATCAGCCCCAGCATTTT
16	NA	few	TRBV7-9	TRBJ1-5	CASSPPSETSNQPQHF	TGTGCCAGCAGCCCTCCCTCAGAAACGAGCAATCAGCCCCAGCATTTT
15	TRBD1	few	TRBV20-1	TRBJ2-1	CSAIRRQGAYNEQFF	TGCAGTGCCATACGGCGGCAGGGGGCCTACAATGAGCAGTTCTTC
13	NA	few	TRBV27	TRBJ2-1	CASSFNIGNEQFF	TGTGCCAGCAGTTTCAATATCGGAAATGAGCAGTTCTTC
13	NA	few	TRBV7-2	TRBJ1-2	CASSRRSPDGYTF	TGTGCCAGCAGCCGCAGGAGTCCGGATGGCTACACCTTC
13	NA	few	TRBV6-2/TRBV6-3	TRBJ2-5	CASNAGRQETQYF	TGTGCCAGCAACGCTGGGCGCCAAGAGACCCAGTACTTC
15	TRBD1	NA	TRBV12-3/TRBV12-4	TRBJ1-5	CASSPGTGTYQPQHF	TGTGCCAGCAGTCCCGGGACAGGAACGTATCAGCCCCAGCATTTT